One sample yielded the 9 T cell receptor beta chains listed below, sequenced in a study of blood T cell repertoires in COVID-19. Measured with immunoSEQ multiplex PCR; TCRdb has only the in-frame clones, and not every one. The data hold 80,000 to 95,000 clones, with roughly 85% observed a single time. Sequenced material: peripheral blood. All receptors derive from a man older than 75 with acute or convalescent COVID-19.

The chain links TRBV7-3 to TRBJ1-1; D gene ambiguous. Trimming cost V 0 bases and J 7 bases, with 9 bases left between them. Germline V gives CDR1 SGHTA, CDR2 FQGTGA. The CDR3 is 13 residues long. CDR3 amino acids: CASSLTEVGEAFF. The DNA for the CDR3 is TGTGCCAGCAGCTTAACGGAGGTTGGTGAAGCTTTCTTT. Full variable domain (outside the CDR3, taken from reference TRBV7-3 and TRBJ1-1): GAGVSQTPSNKVTEKGKYVELRCDPISGHTALYWYRQSLGQGPEFLIYFQGTGAADDSGLPNDRFFAVRPEGSVSTLKIQRTERGDSAVYLCASSLTEVGEAFFGQGTRLTVV.

V and J are TRBV4-2 and TRBJ2-3, with D unclear. CDR1 and CDR2 (germline): LGHNA, YNFKEQ. The CDR3 has 14 amino acids. The V end was cut by 0 bases, the J end by 7 bases, with 11 bases between. The CDR3 DNA sequence: TGTGCCAGCAGCCAAGAGCAGGTTCCCTATACGCAGTATTTT. It specifies CASSQEQVPYTQYF.

The table lists this clone with a few counts. Other nucleotide sequences from this sample produce the same CDR3. The V gene is TRBV27, the J gene TRBJ2-7; 10 bases align to TRBD2. Germline CDR1 reads MNHEY; CDR2 reads SMNVEV (reference sequence). Unmatched junction bases numbered 3, after V lost 4 bases and J lost 3 bases. The CDR3 totals 14 residues. CDR3 coding DNA: TGTGCCAGCAGTTACTCTAGCGGGAGCTACGAGCAGTACTTC. Residues: CASSYSSGSYEQYF.

This rearrangement joins TRBV5-1 to TRBJ2-1; the match to TRBD2 covers 7 bases. The V gene end was trimmed by 4 bases and the J gene end by 0 bases; junction bases not matched to a gene: 10. CDR1 is SGHRS and CDR2 is YFSETQ in the germline V gene. CDR3 length: 17 residues. CDR3 coding DNA: TGCGCCAGCAGCCCCACGGGAGGAATGGCCTCCTACAATGAGCAGTTCTTC. It is translated as CASSPTGGMASYNEQFF.

The gene calls are TRBV6-5 and TRBJ2-7; D gene uncertain. The CDR3 length is 15 residues. CDR1 and CDR2 (germline): MNHEY, SVGAGI. The V end was cut by 2 bases, the J end by 3 bases, with 14 bases between. The CDR3 loop is CASSYARYSSYEQYF. The DNA of the CDR3 is TGTGCCAGCAGTTACGCGCGGTATTCTAGCTACGAGCAGTACTTC.

The rearrangement links TRBV19 to TRBJ2-5; 12 bases match TRBD1. J lost 5 bases, V lost 3 bases, and 4 bases had no gene match. The germline CDR1 and CDR2 sequences are LNHDA and SQIVND (reference sequence). The CDR3 extends over 15 amino acids. Here the CDR3 reads CASSIGTGGIETQYF. CDR3 in DNA: TGTGCCAGTAGTATCGGGACAGGGGGCATTGAGACCCAGTACTTC.

V usage is TRBV7-2 and J usage is TRBJ2-7; possibly TRBD1 for D (5 bases). V was shortened by 0 bases and J by 4 bases, with 7 bases between the two germline ends. CDR1 is SGHTA and CDR2 is FQGNSA in the germline V gene. The CDR3 has 13 residues. CDR3 nucleotides: TGTGCCAGCAGCTTAGCCAGACAGTACGAGCAGTACTTC. It translates to CASSLARQYEQYF.

The J gene is TRBJ1-2, the V gene TRBV5-6, with unresolved D. Germline V gene lookup returns CDR1 SGHDT and CDR2 YYEEEE. The CDR3 has 16 residues. Trimming removed 1 base at V and 0 bases at J, with 13 bases between. The chain's CDR3 is CASSLPSLSANYGYTF. Written as DNA, the CDR3 is TGTGCCAGCAGCTTGCCGTCTCTTTCGGCTAACTATGGCTACACCTTC.

The sample holds a few counts of this clone. The CDR3 protein is CASSLAGETYEQYF. CDR3 in DNA: TGTGCCAGCAGTTTAGCGGGAGAGACCTACGAGCAGTACTTC. The rearrangement links TRBV28 to TRBJ2-7; TRBD2 aligns across 7 bases. The CDR3 totals 14 residues. Germline V CDR1 and CDR2: MDHEN, SYDVKM. Unmatched junction bases numbered 3, after V lost 2 bases and J lost 2 bases.